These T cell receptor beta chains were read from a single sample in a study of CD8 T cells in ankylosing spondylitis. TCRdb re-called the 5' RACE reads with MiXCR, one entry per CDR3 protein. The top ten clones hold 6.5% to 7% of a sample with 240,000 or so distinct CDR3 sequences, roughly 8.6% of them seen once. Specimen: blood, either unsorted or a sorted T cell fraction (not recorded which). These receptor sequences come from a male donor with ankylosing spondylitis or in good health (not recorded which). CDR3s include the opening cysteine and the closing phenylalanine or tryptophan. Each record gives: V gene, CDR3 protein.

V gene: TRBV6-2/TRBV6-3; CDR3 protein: CASSIRPPPLPNEQFF
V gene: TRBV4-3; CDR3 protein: CASSQDPRTEQFF
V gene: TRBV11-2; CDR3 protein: CASSGGAGYYNEQFF
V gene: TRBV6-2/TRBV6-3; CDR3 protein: CASSTWTSGSDTDTQYF
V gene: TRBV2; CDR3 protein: CASTSFPGSGQGATDTQYF
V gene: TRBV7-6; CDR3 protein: CASSLELGSEQFF
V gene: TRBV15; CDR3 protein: CATSRDRTDSGELFF
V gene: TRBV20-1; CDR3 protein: CSAGHVREVDGYTF
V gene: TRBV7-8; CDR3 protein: CASSLSGGANVLTF
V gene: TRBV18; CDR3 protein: CASSLGSGGGTEAFF
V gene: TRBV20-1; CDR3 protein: CSASPSLRGKEEYSNQPQHF
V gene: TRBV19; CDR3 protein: CASSSPLAGEGNQPQHF
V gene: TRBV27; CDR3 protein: CASSSQRVTDTQYF
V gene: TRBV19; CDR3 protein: CASSIRPLGGGELFF
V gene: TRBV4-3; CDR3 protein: CASSQATGDYQQYF
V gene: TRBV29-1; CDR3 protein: CSVASGTGILWQYF
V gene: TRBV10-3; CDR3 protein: CAISERGQENSPLHF
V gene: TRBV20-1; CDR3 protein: CSAKNRLGNTEAFF
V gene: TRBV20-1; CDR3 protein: CSARTSGTDTQYF
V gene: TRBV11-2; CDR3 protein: CASSLSGGGRASYEQYF
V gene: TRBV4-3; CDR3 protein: CASSQELRTGGADSYGYTF
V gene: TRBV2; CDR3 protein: CASSEGTGRNQPQHF
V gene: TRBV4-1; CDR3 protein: CASSQPRTSVTNEQFF
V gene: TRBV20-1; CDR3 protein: CSARDGAGESPLHF
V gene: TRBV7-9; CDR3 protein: CASSFRDSPNYGYTF
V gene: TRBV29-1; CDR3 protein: CSGGTFRSYNEQFF
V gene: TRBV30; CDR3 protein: CAWGLASGELFF
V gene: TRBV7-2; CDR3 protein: CASSPRQNPRNTEAFF
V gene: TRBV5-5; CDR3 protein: CASSLEWAGEVNEQFF
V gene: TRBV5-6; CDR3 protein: CASRLGQNNNSPLHF
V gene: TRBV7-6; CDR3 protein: CASSLGGREQYF
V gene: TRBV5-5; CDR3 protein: CASSSGTATYEQYF
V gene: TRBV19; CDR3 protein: CASSIAAGEPEQYF
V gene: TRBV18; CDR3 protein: CASSPPGGNTQYF
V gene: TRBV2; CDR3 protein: CASSSDRGEYNEQFF
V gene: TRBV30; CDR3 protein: CAWAPGQGGNTIYF
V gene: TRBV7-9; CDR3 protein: CASSFGRTTSDTQYF
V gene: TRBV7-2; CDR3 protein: CASTRTGTSGDTQYF
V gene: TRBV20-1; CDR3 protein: CSAREIGGTQYF
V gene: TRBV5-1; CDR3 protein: CASSLVGDRTGETQYF
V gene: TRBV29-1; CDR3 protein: CSVQTGANVLTF
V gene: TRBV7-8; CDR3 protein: CASSFRGDEKLFF
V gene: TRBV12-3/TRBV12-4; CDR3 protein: CASSLALGELANYGYTF
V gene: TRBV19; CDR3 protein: CASTQGARTEAFF
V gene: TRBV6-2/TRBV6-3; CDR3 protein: CASRQGNYEQYF
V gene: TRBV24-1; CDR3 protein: CATSRGTEGYTF
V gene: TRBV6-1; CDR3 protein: CASSPGPGEQYF
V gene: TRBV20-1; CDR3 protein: CSGQKVVSGGFFYEQYF